This T cell receptor (beta chain) was observed in a study of blood T cell repertoires in COVID-19. The wider study: Samples of COVID-19 (acute and convalescent) were obtained from the United States, Italy and Spain. PBMCs, B-cell-depleted T cells, or T cells provided the cDNA or gDNA that made up the material.

In the authors' methods: The authors estimated nucleated cell counts from reference gene primer amplification. Profiled with immunoSEQ multiplex PCR; TCRdb holds only in-frame clones, not every one. From that table come the V and J calls and clone size; the DNA was used to work out D and trimming. The sample lists 150,000 or so clones, 80% to 90% seen once, with less than 6.5% in the top ten. This CDR3 has 15 residues. V was trimmed by 6 bases and J by 0 bases, leaving 14 bases between them. Germline V gene sequence: CDR1 MDHEN, CDR2 SYDVKM. While infection was still active, Seattle patients were enrolled and then followed longitudinally.

The chain carries TRBV28 and TRBJ1-2; perhaps TRBD1 as D (5 bases). Sequencing was performed on peripheral blood. The source of this sequence is a woman between 50 and 59 years old with COVID-19, enrolled during active disease. CDR3 sequence (DNA): TGTGCCAGCAGACAACAGGCCCATACTAACTATGGCTACACCTTC. This encodes CASRQQAHTNYGYTF.